Presented here are 32 T cell receptor beta chains from one specimen sequenced in a study of vaccination effects on CD4 cells after COVID-19. No antigen is known for these receptors. Antigen-specific CD4+ T cells were expanded (with viral peptide pools) by the ViraFEST assay ahead of sequencing. When around ten days of culture had elapsed, CD4+ T cells were isolated. The study found no prior SARS-CoV-2 infection in the vaccine recipients, who tested negative for nucleocapsid antibodies. TCRdb's copy holds only in-frame clones and misses some; the assay was immunoSEQ multiplex PCR. The sample lists roughly 23,000 clones, approximately 64% occurring once. The sequencing used CD4+ T cells from PBMCs cultured with HCoV-NL63 spike peptides, collected before COVID-19 vaccination. The receptors stem from a human donor who received a COVID-19 vaccine.

In nucleotides, the CDR3 is TGCGCCAGCAGCTTGCAGGAGGGTGGCTACACCTTC. This sequence encodes CASSLQEGGYTF. The gene calls are TRBV5-1 and TRBJ1-2; D remains ambiguous. V gave up 1 base and J gave up 7 bases, with 8 bases separating them. CDR3 length: 12 amino acids. The V gene's germline CDR1 is SGHRS and CDR2 YFSETQ.

This chain connects TRBV7-9 to TRBJ1-2, with 8 bases identical to TRBD1. The CDR3 consists of 15 residues. V gave up 1 base and J gave up 8 bases; unmatched junction bases: 9. CDR1 is SEHNR, CDR2 FQNEAQ, per germline (reference sequence). The CDR3 spells CASSLDGQGYGGYTF. In DNA form, the CDR3 reads TGTGCCAGCAGCTTAGATGGACAGGGCTACGGCGGCTACACCTTC.

V is TRBV6-5 and J is TRBJ1-6, with TRBD1 identical over 7 bases. V lost 5 bases and J lost 3; bases outside the gene matches: 1. The CDR3 covers 14 residues. Germline assignment: CDR1 MNHEY and CDR2 SVGAGI. CDR3 sequence reads: CASSRDSYNSPLHF. The CDR3 DNA follows: TGTGCCAGCAGTCGGGACAGCTATAATTCACCCCTCCACTTT.

The chain couples TRBV6-4 to TRBJ2-7; D gene ambiguous. There are 11 residues in the CDR3. Trimming stripped 6 bases from V and 3 bases from J, with 6 bases between. Germline CDR1 is MRHNA and CDR2 is SNTAGT. The CDR3 DNA reads as TGTGCCAGCAGCCGACTCTACGAGCAGTACTTC. As protein: CASSRLYEQYF.

This rearrangement joins TRBV29-1 to TRBJ2-1, with 7 bases fitting TRBD1. The CDR3 covers 14 residues. Losses at the gene ends were 7 bases for V and 3 bases for J; bases not matched to a gene: 9. Germline V lookup: CDR1 SQVTM, CDR2 ANQGSEA. In nucleotides, the CDR3 is TGCAGCGGGTCCAGGGACAGCGTCTACAATGAGCAGTTCTTC. This codes for CSGSRDSVYNEQFF.

This clone was seen a handful of times. This chain joins TRBV10-3 and TRBJ1-3; unclear D gene. Between the trimmed V and J ends, which lost 5 bases and 0 bases, there was a span of 5 bases. CDR3 size: 13 residues. Per germline, CDR1 ENHRY and CDR2 SYGVKD. The CDR3 protein is CAISRDSGNTIYF. CDR3 DNA sequence: TGTGCCATCAGTCGGGACTCTGGAAACACCATATATTTT.

This clone is termed large (0.1 to 1%). The chain couples TRBV10-3 to TRBJ2-7, with D tentatively TRBD2 (6 bases). CDR3 length: 15 residues. The germline V and J ends were trimmed by 2 bases and 0 bases, with 11 bases remaining between them. The germline V gene has CDR1 ENHRY and CDR2 SYGVKD. DNA of the CDR3: TGTGCCATCAGTGAGGGGGACTTGAGCTCCTACGAGCAGTACTTC. Protein sequence: CAISEGDLSSYEQYF.

This clone has only a few counts. The rearrangement links TRBV12-3 or TRBV12-4 to TRBJ2-3; D not resolved. The CDR3 has 13 amino acids. V was trimmed by 6 bases and J by 5 bases, leaving 12 bases between them. The CDR3 sequence is CASRATGRDTQYF. Here the CDR3 DNA reads TGTGCCAGCAGAGCGACGGGTAGAGATACGCAGTATTTT.

The chain recombines TRBV6-5 with TRBJ1-1, with TRBD1 identical over 8 bases. The trim removed 7 bases at V and 4 bases at J, leaving 5 bases unmatched. Germline loops: CDR1 MNHEY, CDR2 SVGAGI. This CDR3 comprises 13 residues. The CDR3 DNA reads as TGTGCCAGCAAGTCGACAGGGGCCACTGAAGCTTTCTTT. This encodes CASKSTGATEAFF.

The chain carries TRBV10-3 and TRBJ1-2, with D hard to call. Germline CDR1 and CDR2: ENHRY and SYGVKD. The V end was cut by 10 bases, the J end by 3 bases, with 15 bases between. The CDR3 has 13 amino acids. CDR3 sequence: CATQVEGYYGYTF. The CDR3 nucleotides read TGTGCCACCCAGGTTGAGGGATACTATGGCTACACCTTC.

The chain employs TRBV5-4 and TRBJ2-6; D is perhaps TRBD1 (5 bases). This CDR3 comprises 19 residues. Trimming cost V 4 bases and J 0 bases, with 20 bases left between them. Germline V gene data show CDR1 as SGHNT and CDR2 as YYREEE (reference sequence). Here the CDR3 DNA reads TGTGCCAGCAGCGCCGTCACAGGCACCTCCGTCTCTGGGGCCAACGTCCTGACTTTC. It encodes CASSAVTGTSVSGANVLTF.

About this clone: Because the CDR3's place on the DNA is in doubt, the DNA is left out and the CDR3 is given as listed by TCRdb. The V call is TRBV21-1, the J call TRBJ1-6. TRBV21-1 is listed as a pseudogene. Ends included, the CDR3 has 16 residues. The CDR3 region is CASSKVWGGGNSPLHF.

V usage is TRBV5-1 and J usage is TRBJ1-1; a possible D gene is TRBD1 (6 bases). This CDR3 is built from 14 residues. Trimming removed 4 bases at V and 3 bases at J, with 13 bases between. Germline V gene data show CDR1 as SGHRS and CDR2 as YFSETQ. The CDR3 protein is CASSAVQGHTEAFF. The CDR3 nucleotides read TGCGCCAGCAGCGCGGTACAGGGACACACTGAAGCTTTCTTT.

The rearrangement links TRBV14 to TRBJ1-2; 12 bases align to TRBD1. The V gene's germline CDR1 is SGHDN and CDR2 FVKESK. The length of the CDR3 is 18 residues. V dropped 2 bases and J dropped 4; count of bases not matched to a gene: 11. Here the CDR3 reads CASSQNRDRGRLGYGYTF. CDR3 bases: TGTGCCAGCAGCCAAAACCGGGACAGGGGGCGCTTGGGCTATGGCTACACCTTC.

This chain links TRBV5-6 with TRBJ2-5; D remains ambiguous. Germline values: CDR1 SGHDT, CDR2 YYEEEE. Trimming took 0 bases from V and 7 from J, leaving 10 bases between them. This CDR3 contains 13 residues. CDR3 residues: CASSLAAHGTQYF. Written as DNA, the CDR3 is TGTGCCAGCAGCTTGGCGGCCCATGGGACCCAGTACTTC.

V gene TRBV5-5 combines with J gene TRBJ1-2; TRBD1 might be the D (6 bases). Germline V gene sequence: CDR1 SGHKS, CDR2 YYEKEE (reference sequence). The ends were cut back, 4 bases at V and 6 bases at J, with 16 bases in the middle. The CDR3 covers 14 residues. CDR3 sequence: CASSRGGYSDGYTF. DNA of the CDR3: TGTGCCAGCAGCCGAGGGGGGTACAGCGATGGCTACACCTTC.

This clone ranks as medium-sized. J is TRBJ2-1 and V is TRBV10-1, with 10 bases identical to TRBD2. CDR3 length equals 16 residues. Germline V gene sequence: CDR1 WNHNN, CDR2 SYGVQD (reference sequence). After removal of 6 bases from V and 5 bases from J, the junction contained 10 bases not matched to a gene. CDR3 residues: CASRDTRTSGNNEQFF. CDR3 nucleotides: TGCGCCAGCAGAGACACCCGGACTAGCGGTAACAATGAGCAGTTCTTC.

The rearrangement joins TRBV5-1 to TRBJ2-5; 7 bases agree with TRBD1. The V segment lost 3 bases and the J segment 2 bases; nucleotides outside the gene matches: 4. The CDR3 runs 14 residues. CDR1 is SGHRS and CDR2 is YFSETQ in the germline V gene. The CDR3 bases are TGCGCCAGCAGCTGGGCGGACAGGCAAGAGACCCAGTACTTC. Translation: CASSWADRQETQYF.

The chain joins TRBV7-9 to TRBJ1-1; D is unclear. CDR1 and CDR2 from the germline V gene are SEHNR and FQNEAQ (reference sequence). The ends were cut back, 5 bases at V and 1 base at J, with 8 bases in the middle. This CDR3 region has 13 residues. The CDR3 DNA sequence: TGTGCCAGCAGCCCGCAGAAGAACACTGAAGCTTTCTTT. Its protein is CASSPQKNTEAFF.

This chain links TRBV6-5 with TRBJ2-2; 7 bases agree with TRBD2. The V gene's germline CDR1 is MNHEY and CDR2 SVGAGI. V lost 9 bases to trimming and J lost 7 bases; unmatched junction nucleotides: 8. There are 13 residues in the CDR3. The CDR3 DNA sequence: TGTGCCAGTACTCGGGGGGTAGTCGGGGAGCTGTTTTTT. Translated: CASTRGVVGELFF.

This chain uses TRBV7-8 with TRBJ2-5, with 9 bases aligning to TRBD2. CDR3 length equals 17 residues. Germline loops: CDR1 SGHVS, CDR2 FQNEAQ. Germline trimming cut 1 base from V and 2 bases from J; bases unmatched to any gene: 8. CDR3 residues: CASSLGFGSGGQETQYF. The CDR3 DNA reads as TGTGCCAGCAGCTTAGGTTTCGGTAGCGGGGGACAAGAGACCCAGTACTTC. Supplemented by reference TRBV7-8 and TRBJ2-5, the full variable domain reads GAGVSQSPRYKVAKRGQDVALRCDPISGHVSLFWYQQALGQGPEFLTYFQNEAQLDKSGLPSDRFFAERPEGSVSTLKIQRTQQEDSAVYLCASSLGFGSGGQETQYFGPGTRLLVL.

This chain connects TRBV5-1 to TRBJ2-1; 7 bases align to TRBD2. V was clipped by 0 bases and J by 7 bases; unmatched bases: 7. The CDR3 is made up of 15 amino acids. Germline-derived CDR1 and CDR2 are SGHRS and YFSETQ. The CDR3 sequence: CASSLDGGETNEQFF. The CDR3, as DNA: TGCGCCAGCAGCTTGGATGGGGGGGAGACGAATGAGCAGTTCTTC.

Turning to this clone: In the same sample, other DNA sequences code for this CDR3. This sequence joins TRBV6-1 and TRBJ2-3, with 7 bases identical to TRBD2. The germline V gene has CDR1 MNHNS and CDR2 SASEGT. The CDR3 has 16 amino acids. V lost 1 base and J lost 1; bases outside the gene matches: 5. CDR3 sequence (DNA): TGTGCCAGCAGTGAAGGATCGGGGGGTGGCACAGATACGCAGTATTTT. Translating gives CASSEGSGGGTDTQYF.

The CDR3 region has the DNA TGTGCCAGCAGCTTGACCTCCGGGGAGCTGTTTTTT. Translating gives CASSLTSGELFF. This rearrangement joins TRBV7-9 to TRBJ2-2; no clear D gene. The CDR3 totals 12 residues. Germline V lookup: CDR1 SEHNR, CDR2 FQNEAQ (reference sequence). Trimming removed 3 bases at V and 6 bases at J, with 5 bases between.

The chain employs TRBV5-1 and TRBJ2-1; the D gene is possibly TRBD1 (5 bases). Looked up from germline, CDR1 is SGHRS and CDR2 is YFSETQ. This CDR3 comprises 15 residues. The V end lost 2 bases, the J end lost 1 base, and 10 bases lay between the germline ends. CDR3 nucleotide sequence: TGCGCCAGCAGCTTCGACAGTTTTTCCTACAATGAGCAGTTCTTC. It yields the protein CASSFDSFSYNEQFF.

This clone was found a few times. The chain recombines TRBV6-7 with TRBJ2-1, with a possible D match to TRBD2 (6 bases). TRBV6-7 is annotated as an ORF whose role is uncertain. The CDR3 extends over 14 amino acids. V lost 4 bases and J lost 0, with 7 bases in between. The CDR3 is CASSSGGSYNEQFF. In DNA, the CDR3 is TGTGCCAGCAGTTCCGGGGGCTCCTACAATGAGCAGTTCTTC.

V is TRBV3-1 (or the pseudogene TRBV3-2) and J is TRBJ1-2; D unclear. The CDR3 is made up of 16 amino acids. The germline V gene has CDR1 LGHDT and CDR2 YNNKEL (reference sequence). V was cut by 2 bases and J by 0 bases, with 13 bases left in between. As DNA, the CDR3 is TGTGCCAGCAGCCAAATGTTGCGGCAGTCTAACTATGGCTACACCTTC. It encodes CASSQMLRQSNYGYTF.

This clone was observed once. The chain combines TRBV20-1 with TRBJ2-1; possibly TRBD2 for D (6 bases). Germline lookup yields CDR1 DFQATT and CDR2 SNEGSKA (reference sequence). V lost 3 bases to trimming and J lost 3 bases, with 12 bases between them. The CDR3 consists of 14 residues. CDR3 nucleotide sequence: TGCAGTGCTAGTCAACTAGCTCTCTACAATGAGCAGTTCTTC. Protein product: CSASQLALYNEQFF.

The chain carries TRBV19 and TRBJ2-2, with TRBD2 matching 7 bases. The junction had 9 bases not matched to a gene; V was cut back by 7 bases and J by 7 bases. Germline CDR1 LNHDA, CDR2 SQIVND (reference sequence). The CDR3 loop spans 14 amino acids. The DNA for the CDR3 is TGTGCCAGTATAGCCCGCGGGGGTAACGGGGAGCTGTTTTTT. This gives the protein CASIARGGNGELFF.

This chain uses TRBV5-6 with TRBJ1-4; 8 positions agree with TRBD1. The CDR3 is 13 amino acids. CDR1 SGHDT and CDR2 YYEEEE come from the germline V gene. Trimming removed 5 bases from V and 8 bases from J; junction bases left unmatched: 5. For the CDR3, the DNA is TGTGCCAGCAGAAAAACAGGGGGAGAAAAACTGTTTTTT. Translating it yields CASRKTGGEKLFF.

The rearrangement uses TRBV27 and TRBJ2-5; no clear D. This CDR3 is built from 15 residues. Germline values: CDR1 MNHEY, CDR2 SMNVEV (reference sequence). The germline V and J ends were trimmed by 2 bases and 4 bases, with 14 bases remaining between them. CDR3 protein: CASSLGGGEGETQYF. As DNA, the CDR3 is TGTGCCAGCAGTTTAGGTGGCGGAGAAGGAGAGACCCAGTACTTC.

The chain carries TRBV19 and TRBJ2-5, with 8 positions matching TRBD2. The V gene's germline CDR1 is LNHDA and CDR2 SQIVND (reference sequence). The CDR3 is made up of 16 amino acids. The V segment lost 10 bases and the J segment 4 bases; nucleotides outside the gene matches: 17. As DNA, the CDR3 is TGTGCCACCCGCCGGGGGACTAGTTCTTTCCGAGAGACCCAGTACTTC. Protein sequence: CATRRGTSSFRETQYF.